These 25 T cell receptor beta chains were sequenced from one sample in a study of blood T cell dynamics during melanoma immunotherapy. Sequencing used immunoSEQ multiplex PCR; TCRdb keeps in-frame clones, though not all of them. The sample has approximately 14,000 clones; roughly 90% are singletons. As for time point: week 3, after first cycle of checkpoint inhibitor. Sequenced material: blood, taken from a patient treated with checkpoint blockade. Source of these receptors: a human donor with melanoma.

The chain is built from TRBV4-3 and TRBJ2-4, with no clear D. The germline CDR1 and CDR2 sequences are LGHNA and YSLEER. V was pared by 0 bases and J by 7 bases, with 13 bases between. The CDR3 length is 15 residues. This CDR3 reads CASSQDGVRQNIQYF. As DNA, the CDR3 is TGCGCCAGCAGCCAAGATGGGGTTCGGCAGAACATTCAGTACTTC.

The chain links TRBV18 to TRBJ1-5; D not certain. This CDR3 region has 14 residues. Germline-derived CDR1 and CDR2 are KGHSH and LQKENI. Deletions cut 0 bases from V and 0 bases from J, with 3 bases between. In nucleotides, the CDR3 is TGTGCCAGCTCACCACCCCATAGCAATCAGCCCCAGCATTTT. It encodes CASSPPHSNQPQHF.

This chain uses TRBV27 with TRBJ1-2, with 7 bases fitting TRBD1. V dropped 5 bases and J dropped 1; count of bases not matched to a gene: 7. The germline gives CDR1 MNHEY, CDR2 SMNVEV (reference sequence). CDR3 size: 15 residues. The CDR3 spells CASSPWDSYNYGYTF. The DNA for the CDR3 is TGTGCCAGCAGTCCCTGGGACAGCTATAACTATGGCTACACCTTC.

This rearrangement joins TRBV18 to TRBJ1-5, with D maybe TRBD1 (5 bases). Trimming pared 1 base from V and 9 bases from J, leaving 19 bases between. CDR1 is KGHSH and CDR2 is LQKENI in the germline V gene. This CDR3 region has 16 residues. CDR3 amino acids: CASSPRSIGAAGPQHF. DNA of the CDR3: TGTGCCAGCTCACCACGGAGTATAGGGGCCGCTGGGCCCCAGCATTTT.

The chain uses TRBV11-3 and TRBJ2-1; D unresolved. The CDR3 runs to 13 residues. Germline V gene data show CDR1 as SGHNT and CDR2 as YENEEA. Trimming left V 3 bases short and J 5 bases short, with 8 bases between. CDR3 bases: TGTGCCAGCAGCTTTGGGTCAGACAATGAGCAGTTCTTC. This encodes CASSFGSDNEQFF.

The rearrangement joins TRBV14 to TRBJ2-7; D remains ambiguous. The CDR3 has 12 amino acids. Trimming shortened V by 2 bases and J by 2 bases, and 4 bases separated the two germline ends. The germline V gene encodes CDR1 SGHDN and CDR2 FVKESK. The DNA for the CDR3 is TGTGCCAGCAGCCAAAAACCCTACGAGCAGTACTTC. It codes for CASSQKPYEQYF.

This chain links TRBV30 with TRBJ2-4; TRBD2 matches 9 bases. V was clipped by 3 bases and J by 12 bases; unmatched bases: 15. Germline CDR1 is GTSNPN and CDR2 is SVGIG (reference sequence). The CDR3 totals 15 residues. As DNA, the CDR3 is TGTGCCTGGAGGGAGGCCGGGACTAGCAGGGGTACTCAGTACTTC. Amino acids: CAWREAGTSRGTQYF.

The V gene is TRBV7-2, the J gene TRBJ2-2; D is unresolved. The CDR3 is 12 residues long. The germline V gene has CDR1 SGHTA and CDR2 FQGNSA. Between the trimmed V and J ends, which lost 1 base and 7 bases, there was a span of 4 bases. CDR3 DNA sequence: TGTGCCAGCAGCTTAGGTAGCGGGGAGCTGTTTTTT. Amino acids: CASSLGSGELFF. The full variable domain, rest sourced from reference TRBV7-2 and TRBJ2-2, is GAGVSQSPSNKVTEKGKDVELRCDPISGHTALYWYRQSLGQGLEFLIYFQGNSAPDKSGLPSDRFSAERTGGSVSTLTIQRTQQEDSAVYLCASSLGSGELFFGEGSRLTVL.

The V and J genes are TRBV10-3 and TRBJ1-1; TRBD1 agrees at 8 bases. The V gene's germline CDR1 is ENHRY and CDR2 SYGVKD. CDR3 length: 15 amino acids. With 6 bases clipped from V and 0 bases from J, the junction kept 6 bases outside the gene matches. In DNA form, the CDR3 reads TGTGCCATCAGGGAGGACAGGGCCTTGAACACTGAAGCTTTCTTT. It is translated as CAIREDRALNTEAFF.

The CDR3: CASSEGRLAGGQETQYF. DNA of the CDR3: TGTGCCAGCAGTGAAGGGAGACTAGCGGGAGGACAAGAGACCCAGTACTTC. The V call is TRBV6-1, the J call TRBJ2-5; the match to TRBD2 covers 13 bases. Trimming cost V 1 base and J 2 bases; bases outside gene matches: 4. The CDR3 covers 17 residues. CDR1 is MNHNS and CDR2 is SASEGT in the germline V gene.

The chain employs TRBV4-3 and TRBJ1-2, with D unresolved. CDR1 and CDR2 (germline): LGHNA, YSLEER. CDR3 length: 16 residues. V was cut by 0 bases and J by 1 base, with 12 bases left in between. The CDR3 DNA sequence: TGCGCCAGCAGCCAAGATGTCGGTGGAATTAACTATGGCTACACCTTC. Encoded protein: CASSQDVGGINYGYTF.

The CDR3 sequence: CSVGTSGGMWGTQYF. Written as DNA, the CDR3 is TGCAGCGTTGGGACTAGCGGGGGAATGTGGGGTACGCAGTATTTT. The V gene is TRBV29-1, the J gene TRBJ2-3; 13 positions match TRBD2. In germline, CDR1 is SQVTM, CDR2 ANQGSEA. This CDR3 contains 15 residues. V was pared by 4 bases and J by 8 bases, with 9 bases of the junction left unmatched.

The chain links TRBV7-2 to TRBJ1-3; tentative D call: TRBD1 (6 bases). This CDR3 is built from 13 residues. Trimming shortened V by 5 bases and J by 5 bases, and 10 bases separated the two germline ends. Germline values: CDR1 SGHTA, CDR2 FQGNSA. CDR3 protein: CASSPDRRNTIYF. The DNA for the CDR3 is TGTGCCAGCAGCCCTGACAGGAGAAACACCATATATTTT.

This clone was observed once. The rearrangement uses TRBV7-9 and TRBJ2-3, with 8 bases matching TRBD1. The junction had 11 bases not matched to a gene; V was cut back by 5 bases and J by 1 base. The CDR3 sequence is 17 residues long. CDR1 is SEHNR, CDR2 FQNEAQ, per germline (reference sequence). In nucleotides, the CDR3 is TGTGCCAGCAGCCCCGGGACAGGTGGCCGGGGCACAGATACGCAGTATTTT. Its protein is CASSPGTGGRGTDTQYF.

This clone was picked up a small number of times. The genes are TRBV7-2 and TRBJ2-2; TRBD1 agrees at 7 bases. The CDR3 runs to 18 residues. Germline CDR1 reads SGHTA; CDR2 reads FQGNSA. J gave up 6 bases and V 5 bases, and 18 bases lay outside the gene matches. For the CDR3, the DNA is TGTGCCAGCAGCCTAGGACAGGAGCGGACCGGAGATGCCGGGGAGCTGTTTTTT. It specifies CASSLGQERTGDAGELFF.

In regard to this clone: The junction shows a germline mismatch at one end, possibly a read error. This chain connects TRBV7-8 to TRBJ1-6; D unclear. The CDR3 is 17 amino acids. Germline V CDR1 and CDR2: SGHVS, FQNEAQ. The CDR3 here is CAGSLRPVAWEGSPLHF. Written as DNA, the CDR3 is TGTGCCGGCAGCTTACGTCCGGTGGCCTGGGAAGGGTCACCCCTCCACTTT.

This chain connects TRBV28 to TRBJ2-5, with 9 bases that match TRBD2. Trimming at V came to 10 bases and at J to 11 bases, leaving 14 bases not matched to a gene. CDR1 and CDR2 from the germline V gene are MDHEN and SYDVKM. This CDR3 has 13 residues. The CDR3 DNA is TGTGCCACCCAGGCGGGGGGGCGGCAAGAGCAGTACTTC. Translated: CATQAGGRQEQYF.

This CDR3 is CASSFIRDRGHIQYF. Here the CDR3 DNA reads TGTGCCAGCAGCTTTATCCGGGACAGGGGACACATTCAGTACTTC. The V call is TRBV11-2, the J call TRBJ2-4; 10 bases fit TRBD1. V shed 3 bases and J 8 bases; nucleotides not matched to a gene: 7. CDR1 is SGHAT, CDR2 FQNNGV, per germline. The CDR3 has 15 amino acids.

This clone appeared once. The chain couples TRBV10-3 to TRBJ2-7; a weak D match, TRBD2 (5 bases). V was pared by 4 bases and J by 4 bases, with 11 bases between. From germline, CDR1 is ENHRY and CDR2 SYGVKD. The CDR3 covers 13 residues. As DNA, the CDR3 is TGTGCCATCAGTGGGACGGACTCTTACGAGCAGTACTTC. It is translated as CAISGTDSYEQYF.

The chain carries TRBV9 and TRBJ2-1; TRBD2 aligns across 14 bases. Germline loops: CDR1 SGDLS, CDR2 YYNGEE. The CDR3 has 23 residues. V was clipped by 0 bases and J by 6 bases; unmatched bases: 23. The CDR3 coding sequence is TGTGCCAGCAGCGTAGCTGACGGGACTAGCGGGAGCGTGGGTCGTTCCCGCCCCAATGAGCAGTTCTTC. It codes for CASSVADGTSGSVGRSRPNEQFF. Drawing the rest from reference TRBV9 and TRBJ2-1, the complete variable domain is DSGVTQTPKHLITATGQRVTLRCSPRSGDLSVYWYQQSLDQGLQFLIQYYNGEERAKGNILERFSAQQFPDLHSELNLSSLELGDSALYFCASSVADGTSGSVGRSRPNEQFFGPGTRLTVL.

On this clone: Mismatch with germline at one junction end may stem from a read error. This sequence joins TRBV28 and TRBJ2-7, with 14 nucleotides matching TRBD2. The CDR3 contains 15 residues. Per the germline V gene, CDR1 is MDHEN and CDR2 is SYDVKM. The CDR3: CGSGTSGRGVWEQYF. CDR3 sequence (DNA): TGTGGCAGCGGGACTAGCGGGAGAGGGGTCTGGGAGCAGTACTTC.

The chain couples TRBV10-3 to TRBJ2-7, with D unresolved. The CDR3 length is 12 residues. The ends were cut back, 0 bases at V and 5 bases at J, with 5 bases in the middle. Germline lookup yields CDR1 ENHRY and CDR2 SYGVKD. The CDR3 coding sequence is TGTGCCATCAGTGAGTCTGGGAACGAGCAGTACTTC. Amino acid sequence: CAISESGNEQYF.

The V call is TRBV10-3, the J call TRBJ2-6; D is uncertain. The germline gives CDR1 ENHRY, CDR2 SYGVKD. V gave up 3 bases and J gave up 4 bases, with 4 bases separating them. The CDR3 totals 13 residues. The DNA for the CDR3 is TGTGCCATCAGTGATCGCGGGGCCAACGTCCTGACTTTC. It translates to CAISDRGANVLTF.

The CDR3 region has the DNA TGTGCCAGCAGTTTTCTGGGAAAGCACCCAATTGAGCAGTTCTTC. Translating gives CASSFLGKHPIEQFF. The V and J genes are TRBV28 and TRBJ2-1; D ambiguous. Trimming shortened V by 3 bases and J by 9 bases, and 18 bases separated the two germline ends. Germline V gene lookup returns CDR1 MDHEN and CDR2 SYDVKM. The CDR3 is 15 residues long.

This clone showed up just a few times. The chain carries TRBV5-1 and TRBJ1-6; TRBD1 matches 7 bases. V shed 1 base and J 6 bases; nucleotides not matched to a gene: 7. Germline V gene lookup returns CDR1 SGHRS and CDR2 YFSETQ. This CDR3 region has 16 residues. CDR3: CASSLTAGGSNSPLHF. As DNA, the CDR3 is TGCGCCAGCAGCTTGACAGCAGGGGGGTCTAATTCACCCCTCCACTTT. Complete variable domain (other parts from reference TRBV5-1 and TRBJ1-6): KAGVTQTPRYLIKTRGQQVTLSCSPISGHRSVSWYQQTPGQGLQFLFEYFSETQRNKGNFPGRFSGRQFSNSRSEMNVSTLELGDSALYLCASSLTAGGSNSPLHFGNGTRLTVT.